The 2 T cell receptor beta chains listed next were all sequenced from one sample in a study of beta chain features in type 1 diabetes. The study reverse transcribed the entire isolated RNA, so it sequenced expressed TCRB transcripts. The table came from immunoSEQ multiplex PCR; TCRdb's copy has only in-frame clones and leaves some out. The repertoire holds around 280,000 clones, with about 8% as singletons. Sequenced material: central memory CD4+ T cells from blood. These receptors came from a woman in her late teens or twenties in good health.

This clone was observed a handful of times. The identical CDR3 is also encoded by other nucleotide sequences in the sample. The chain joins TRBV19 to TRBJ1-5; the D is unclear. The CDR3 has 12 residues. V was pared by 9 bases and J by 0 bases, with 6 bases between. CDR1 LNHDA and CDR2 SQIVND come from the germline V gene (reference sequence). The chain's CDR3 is CASNDSNQPQHF. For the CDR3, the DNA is TGTGCCAGCAACGATAGCAATCAGCCCCAGCATTTT.

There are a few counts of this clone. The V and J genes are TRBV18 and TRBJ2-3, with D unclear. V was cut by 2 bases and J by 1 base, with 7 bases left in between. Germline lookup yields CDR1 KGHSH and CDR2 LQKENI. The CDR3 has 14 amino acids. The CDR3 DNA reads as TGTGCCAGCTCACCAACCCGGGGCACAGATACGCAGTATTTT. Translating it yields CASSPTRGTDTQYF.